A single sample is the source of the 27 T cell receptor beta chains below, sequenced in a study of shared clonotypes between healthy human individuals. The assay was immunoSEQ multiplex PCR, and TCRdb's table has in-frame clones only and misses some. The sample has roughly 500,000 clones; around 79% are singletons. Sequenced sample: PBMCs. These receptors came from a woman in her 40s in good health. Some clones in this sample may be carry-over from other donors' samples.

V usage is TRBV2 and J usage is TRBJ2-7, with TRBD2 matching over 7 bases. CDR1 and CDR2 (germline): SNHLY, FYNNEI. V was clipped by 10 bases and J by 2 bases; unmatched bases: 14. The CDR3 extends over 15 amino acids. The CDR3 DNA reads TGTGCCACCGACCCTCTACGGGAGGCCGCCTACGAGCAGTACTTC. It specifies CATDPLREAAYEQYF.

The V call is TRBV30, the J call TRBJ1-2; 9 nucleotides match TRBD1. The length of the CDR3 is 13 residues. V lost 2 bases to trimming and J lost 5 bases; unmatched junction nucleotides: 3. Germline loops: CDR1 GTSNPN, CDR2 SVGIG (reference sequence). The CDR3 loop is CAWSRGQGYGYTF. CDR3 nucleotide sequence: TGTGCCTGGAGTAGAGGACAGGGGTATGGCTACACCTTC.

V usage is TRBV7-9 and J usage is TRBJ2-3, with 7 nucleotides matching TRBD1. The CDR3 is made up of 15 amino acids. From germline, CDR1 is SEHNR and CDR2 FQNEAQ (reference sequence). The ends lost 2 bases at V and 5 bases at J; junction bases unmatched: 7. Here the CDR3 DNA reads TGTGCCAGCAGCTTACTAACAGGGGTGATAGATACGCAGTATTTT. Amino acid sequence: CASSLLTGVIDTQYF.

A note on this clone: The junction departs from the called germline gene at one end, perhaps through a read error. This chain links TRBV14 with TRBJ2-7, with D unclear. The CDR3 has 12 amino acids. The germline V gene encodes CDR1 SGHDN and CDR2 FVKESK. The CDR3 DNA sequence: TGTGCCAGCAGCCAAGCCCGACTGCAGCCCAGCTTC. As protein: CASSQARLQPSF.

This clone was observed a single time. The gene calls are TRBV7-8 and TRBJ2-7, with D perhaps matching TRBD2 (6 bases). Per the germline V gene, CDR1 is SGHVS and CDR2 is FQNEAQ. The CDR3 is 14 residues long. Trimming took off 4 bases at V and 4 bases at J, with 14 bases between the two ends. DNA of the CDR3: TGTGCCAGCAGCTCCGTAGCTGGAGGGTACGAGCAGTACTTC. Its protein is CASSSVAGGYEQYF.

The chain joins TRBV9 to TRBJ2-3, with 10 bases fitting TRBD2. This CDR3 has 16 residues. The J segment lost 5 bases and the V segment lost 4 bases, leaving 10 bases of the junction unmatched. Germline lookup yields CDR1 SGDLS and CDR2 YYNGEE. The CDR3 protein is CASSTRVAGGRDTQYF. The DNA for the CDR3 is TGTGCCAGCAGCACCCGGGTAGCGGGAGGTAGAGATACGCAGTATTTT.

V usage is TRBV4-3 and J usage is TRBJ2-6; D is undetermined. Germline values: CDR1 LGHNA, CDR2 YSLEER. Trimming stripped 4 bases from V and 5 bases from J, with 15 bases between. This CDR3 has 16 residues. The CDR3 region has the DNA TGCGCCAGCAGCCGGGATTCACAAAGTCGGGCCAACGTCCTGACTTTC. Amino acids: CASSRDSQSRANVLTF.

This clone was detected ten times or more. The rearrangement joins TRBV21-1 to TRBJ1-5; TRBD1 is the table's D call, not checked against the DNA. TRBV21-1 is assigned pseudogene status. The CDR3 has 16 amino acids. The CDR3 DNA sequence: TGTGCCAGCAGCAAAGCCCCGGGACAGGGTAATCAGCCCCAGCATTTT. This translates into CASSKAPGQGNQPQHF.

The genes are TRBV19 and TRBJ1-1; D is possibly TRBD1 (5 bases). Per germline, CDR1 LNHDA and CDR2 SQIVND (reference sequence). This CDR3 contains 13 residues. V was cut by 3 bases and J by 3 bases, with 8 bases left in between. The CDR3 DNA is TGTGCCAGTAGTATTGCACAGGACACTGAAGCTTTCTTT. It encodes CASSIAQDTEAFF.

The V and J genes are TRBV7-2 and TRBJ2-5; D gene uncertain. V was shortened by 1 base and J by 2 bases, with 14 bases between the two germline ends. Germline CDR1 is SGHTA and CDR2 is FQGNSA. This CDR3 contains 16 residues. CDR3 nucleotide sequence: TGTGCCAGCAGCTTAGATGGCCCCATGGGGCAAGAGACCCAGTACTTC. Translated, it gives CASSLDGPMGQETQYF. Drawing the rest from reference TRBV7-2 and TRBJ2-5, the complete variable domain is GAGVSQSPSNKVTEKGKDVELRCDPISGHTALYWYRQSLGQGLEFLIYFQGNSAPDKSGLPSDRFSAERTGGSVSTLTIQRTQQEDSAVYLCASSLDGPMGQETQYFGPGTRLLVL.

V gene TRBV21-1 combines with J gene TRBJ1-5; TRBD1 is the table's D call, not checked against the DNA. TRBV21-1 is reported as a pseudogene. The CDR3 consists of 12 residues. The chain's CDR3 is CASTGGDQPQHF. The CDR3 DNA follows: TGTGCCAGTACAGGGGGCGATCAGCCCCAGCATTTT.

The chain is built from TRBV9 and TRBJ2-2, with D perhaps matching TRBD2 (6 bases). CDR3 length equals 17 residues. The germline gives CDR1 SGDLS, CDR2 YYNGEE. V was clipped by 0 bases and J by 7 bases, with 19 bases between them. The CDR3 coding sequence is TGTGCCAGCAGCGTAGGTCCCTACGGGGGAGCTGGCGGGGAGCTGTTTTTT. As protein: CASSVGPYGGAGGELFF.

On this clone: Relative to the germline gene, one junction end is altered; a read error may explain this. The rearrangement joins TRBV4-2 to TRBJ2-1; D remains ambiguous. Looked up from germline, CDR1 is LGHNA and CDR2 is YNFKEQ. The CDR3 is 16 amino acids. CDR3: CASNQGVRFGNNEQFF. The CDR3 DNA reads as TGTGCCAGCAACCAAGGAGTTAGGTTTGGGAACAATGAGCAGTTCTTC.

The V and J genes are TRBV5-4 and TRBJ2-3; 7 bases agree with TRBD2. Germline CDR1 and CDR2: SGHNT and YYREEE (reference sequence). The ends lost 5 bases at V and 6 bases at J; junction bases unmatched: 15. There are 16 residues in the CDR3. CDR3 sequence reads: CASRPQVAGVYDTQYF. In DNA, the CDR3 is TGTGCCAGCAGACCCCAGGTTGCGGGAGTATATGATACGCAGTATTTT.

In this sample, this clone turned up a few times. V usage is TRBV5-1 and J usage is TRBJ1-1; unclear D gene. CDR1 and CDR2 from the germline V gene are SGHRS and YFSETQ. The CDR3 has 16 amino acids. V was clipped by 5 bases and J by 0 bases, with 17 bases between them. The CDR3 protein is CASSQSPIQLNTEAFF. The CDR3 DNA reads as TGCGCCAGCAGTCAATCGCCGATCCAGCTGAACACTGAAGCTTTCTTT. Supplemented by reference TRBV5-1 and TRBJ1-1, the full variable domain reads KAGVTQTPRYLIKTRGQQVTLSCSPISGHRSVSWYQQTPGQGLQFLFEYFSETQRNKGNFPGRFSGRQFSNSRSEMNVSTLELGDSALYLCASSQSPIQLNTEAFFGQGTRLTVV.

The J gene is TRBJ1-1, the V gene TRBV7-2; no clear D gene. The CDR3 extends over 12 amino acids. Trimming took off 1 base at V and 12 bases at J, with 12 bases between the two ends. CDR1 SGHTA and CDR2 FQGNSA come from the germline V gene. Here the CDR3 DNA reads TGTGCCAGCAGCTTAGTCCCAGGTTCGACTTTCTTT. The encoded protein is CASSLVPGSTFF.

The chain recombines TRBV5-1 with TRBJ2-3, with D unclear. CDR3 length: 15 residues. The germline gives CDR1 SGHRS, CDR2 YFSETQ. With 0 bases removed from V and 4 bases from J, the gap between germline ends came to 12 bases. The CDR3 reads CASSLANSVPDTQYF. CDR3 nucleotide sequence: TGCGCCAGCAGCTTGGCCAACAGCGTCCCAGATACGCAGTATTTT.

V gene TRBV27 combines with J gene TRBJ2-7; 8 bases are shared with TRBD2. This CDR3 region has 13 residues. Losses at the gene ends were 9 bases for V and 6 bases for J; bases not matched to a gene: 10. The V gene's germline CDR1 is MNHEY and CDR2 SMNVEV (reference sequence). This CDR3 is CASGPGLGGEQYF. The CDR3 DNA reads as TGTGCCAGTGGCCCGGGACTAGGAGGCGAGCAGTACTTC.

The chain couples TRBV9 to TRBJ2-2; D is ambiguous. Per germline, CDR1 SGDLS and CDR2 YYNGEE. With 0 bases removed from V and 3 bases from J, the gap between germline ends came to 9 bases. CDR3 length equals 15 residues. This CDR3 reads CASSVVPDYTGELFF. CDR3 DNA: TGTGCCAGCAGCGTAGTCCCAGATTACACCGGGGAGCTGTTTTTT.

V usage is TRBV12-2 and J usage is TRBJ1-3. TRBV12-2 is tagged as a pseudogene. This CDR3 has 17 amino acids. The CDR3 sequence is CASRFPLRIHSGNTIYF. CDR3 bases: TGTGCAAGTCGCTTTCCCCTGCGGATTCACTCTGGAAACACCATATATTTT.

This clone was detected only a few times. CDR3 region: CASSLGGSDIVGYTF. The CDR3 DNA follows: TGTGCCAGCAGCTTGGGGGGGTCGGACATCGTCGGCTACACCTTC. This chain links TRBV5-5 with TRBJ1-2; D may be TRBD1 (5 bases). Germline V gene lookup returns CDR1 SGHKS and CDR2 YYEKEE (reference sequence). Trimming cost V 0 bases and J 8 bases, with 17 bases left between them. The CDR3 contains 15 residues.

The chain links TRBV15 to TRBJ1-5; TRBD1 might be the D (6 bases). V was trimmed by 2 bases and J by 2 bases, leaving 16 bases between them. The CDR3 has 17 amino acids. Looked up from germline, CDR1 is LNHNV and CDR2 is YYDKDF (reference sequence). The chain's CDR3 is CATSRSLGAGGNQPQHF. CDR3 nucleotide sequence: TGTGCCACCAGCAGATCTCTTGGGGCAGGGGGCAATCAGCCCCAGCATTTT.

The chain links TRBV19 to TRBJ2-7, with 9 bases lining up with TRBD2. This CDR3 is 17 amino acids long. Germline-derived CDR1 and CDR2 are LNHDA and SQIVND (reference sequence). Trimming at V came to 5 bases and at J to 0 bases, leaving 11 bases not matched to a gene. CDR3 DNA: TGTGCCAGTAGTGCCGTCTGGACTAGCGCTAGCTCCTACGAGCAGTACTTC. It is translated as CASSAVWTSASSYEQYF. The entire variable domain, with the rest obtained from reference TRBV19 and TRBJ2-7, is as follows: DGGITQSPKYLFRKEGQNVTLSCEQNLNHDAMYWYRQDPGQGLRLIYYSQIVNDFQKGDIAEGYSVSREKKESFPLTVTSAQKNPTAFYLCASSAVWTSASSYEQYFGPGTRLTVT.

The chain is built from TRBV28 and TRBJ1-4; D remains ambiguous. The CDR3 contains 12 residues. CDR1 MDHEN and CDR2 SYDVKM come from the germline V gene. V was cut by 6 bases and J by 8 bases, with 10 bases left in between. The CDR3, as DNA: TGTGCCAGCAGGACATTGAGGGAAAAACTGTTTTTT. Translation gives CASRTLREKLFF. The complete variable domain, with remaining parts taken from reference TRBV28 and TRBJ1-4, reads DVKVTQSSRYLVKRTGEKVFLECVQDMDHENMFWYRQDPGLGLRLIYFSYDVKMKEKGDIPEGYSVSREKKERFSLILESASTNQTSMYLCASRTLREKLFFGSGTQLSVL.

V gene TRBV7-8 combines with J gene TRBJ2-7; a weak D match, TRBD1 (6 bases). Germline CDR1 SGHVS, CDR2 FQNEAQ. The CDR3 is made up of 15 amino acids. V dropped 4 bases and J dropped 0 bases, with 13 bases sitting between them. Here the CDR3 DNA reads TGTGCCAGCAGCTGGGACACATCATCCTCCTACGAGCAGTACTTC. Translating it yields CASSWDTSSSYEQYF.

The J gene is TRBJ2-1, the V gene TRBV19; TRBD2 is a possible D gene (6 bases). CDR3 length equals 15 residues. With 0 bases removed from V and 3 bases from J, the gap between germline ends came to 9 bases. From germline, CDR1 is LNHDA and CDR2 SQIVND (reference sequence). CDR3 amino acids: CASSIEGDFYNEQFF. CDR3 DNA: TGTGCCAGTAGTATAGAAGGGGACTTCTACAATGAGCAGTTCTTC.

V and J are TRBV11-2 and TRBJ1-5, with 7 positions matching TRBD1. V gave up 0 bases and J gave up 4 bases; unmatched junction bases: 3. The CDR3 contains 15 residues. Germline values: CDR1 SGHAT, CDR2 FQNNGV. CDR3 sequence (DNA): TGTGCCAGCAGCTTAGAGGGGACAGCAAATCAGCCCCAGCATTTT. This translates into CASSLEGTANQPQHF.